A selection of T cell receptor beta chains follows, all from one sample in a study of blood T cell repertoires in COVID-19. The repertoire was sequenced with immunoSEQ multiplex PCR; TCRdb's copy has only in-frame clones and lacks some. The data show almost 200,000 clones, around 81% seen once. Sequenced sample: peripheral blood. These receptor sequences come from a man in his fifties or sixties with COVID-19, enrolled during active disease. The CDR3 runs from the conserved cysteine through the conserved F or W. A D gene is named only where the DNA matches it firmly. Expanded clones are given a class, and other clones once, few, many or no size at all.

. | TRBJ2-2 | . | TRBV5-4 | TGTGCCAGCAGCTCCGCGGGGTACACCGGGGAGCTGTTTTTT | CASSSAGYTGELFF
. | TRBJ1-5 | . | TRBV7-8 | TGTGCCAGCAGCTCCCTTGGGGGGTTGAGCAATCAGCCCCAGCATTTT | CASSSLGGLSNQPQHF
. | TRBJ2-7 | . | TRBV5-5 | TGTGCCAGCAGCCTCCGGGACAACTACGAGCAGTACTTC | CASSLRDNYEQYF
TRBD1 | TRBJ1-2 | . | TRBV28 | TGTGCCAGCAGCCTTCCCATCGACAGGGGCCCAGGCTACACCTTC | CASSLPIDRGPGYTF
. | TRBJ2-1 | . | TRBV5-1 | TGCGCCAGCAGCTTGGAACCGGGAACCTACAATGAGCAGTTCTTC | CASSLEPGTYNEQFF
. | TRBJ2-7 | . | TRBV6-1 | TGTGCCAGCAGTCCAGGGGATCCCTACGAGCAGTACTTC | CASSPGDPYEQYF
. | TRBJ2-7 | . | TRBV4-1 | TGCGCCAGCAGCCAAGATTCACAGGGCTTGTCGGTTCGGTACTTC | CASSQDSQGLSVRYF
TRBD2 | TRBJ2-5 | . | TRBV19 | TGTGCCAGTAGTTGGAGTAGCGGGACTGAAGAGACCCAGTACTTC | CASSWSSGTEETQYF
TRBD1 | TRBJ2-7 | . | TRBV5-1 | TGCGCCAGCAGGTCCGCAGGGGGCTCCCACGAGCAGTACTTC | CASRSAGGSHEQYF
TRBD1 | TRBJ1-1 | . | TRBV10-3 | TGTGCCATCAGTTCCCCTGTGGGACAGGGGAACACTGAAGCTTTCTTT | CAISSPVGQGNTEAFF
. | TRBJ1-5 | . | TRBV5-1 | TGCGCCAGCAGCTTGGGTGGAACAGATAGCAATCAGCCCCAGCATTTT | CASSLGGTDSNQPQHF
TRBD2 | TRBJ2-7 | . | TRBV11-2 | TGTGCCAGCAGCTCTATGACTAGCGGGAGTATCTACGAGCAGTACTTC | CASSSMTSGSIYEQYF
TRBD1 | TRBJ1-1 | . | TRBV3-1/TRBV3-2 | TGTGCCAGCAGCCAAAAGGGGGCGGTCACTGAAGCTTTCTTT | CASSQKGAVTEAFF
TRBD1 | TRBJ2-1 | . | TRBV7-9 | TGTGCCAGCAGCTCCGACAGGGGGACCCACAATGAGCAGTTCTTC | CASSSDRGTHNEQFF
TRBD1 | TRBJ1-6 | . | TRBV2 | TGTGCCAGCAGAAAACAGGGGTCTCTTAATTCACCCCTCCACTTT | CASRKQGSLNSPLHF
TRBD1 | TRBJ2-7 | . | TRBV5-1 | TGCGCCAGCAGCTTGTCGTACAGGGGGCCAAATTCCTACGAGCAGTACTTC | CASSLSYRGPNSYEQYF
. | TRBJ1-2 | . | TRBV5-1 | TGCGCCAGCAGCTCTGCTGGGTCAGGAAGTGAAGGCTACACCTTC | CASSSAGSGSEGYTF
. | TRBJ1-5 | . | TRBV21-1 | TGTGCCAGATCCCACGGGAGGCAAGTTTGCAATCAGCCCCAGCATTTT | CARSHGRQVCNQPQHF
TRBD2 | TRBJ2-7 | . | TRBV5-6 | TGTGCCAGCAGCTTTTGGCGGGAGCGCTACGAGCAGTACTTC | CASSFWRERYEQYF
TRBD1 | TRBJ1-1 | . | TRBV9 | TGTGCCAGCAGGCCGGGACAGGGGGCGCGAACTGAAGCTTTCTTT | CASRPGQGARTEAFF
. | TRBJ2-5 | . | TRBV7-6 | TGTGCCAGCAGCTTAGGGCAGGACCAAGAGACCCAGTACTTC | CASSLGQDQETQYF
TRBD1 | TRBJ1-5 | . | TRBV6-5 | TGTGCCAGCAGCGTTGACAGGGACAGCAATCAGCCCCAGCATTTT | CASSVDRDSNQPQHF
. | TRBJ2-3 | . | TRBV30 | TGTGCCTGGAGTATCATAGCGTCCTCAGATACGCAGTATTTT | CAWSIIASSDTQYF
TRBD1 | TRBJ1-5 | . | TRBV27 | TGTGCCAGCAGTTTATTGGGTACAGGGGTCAATCAGCCCCAGCATTTT | CASSLLGTGVNQPQHF
TRBD1 | TRBJ1-2 | . | TRBV14 | TGTGCCAGCAGCGTTATGACAGGGGGCTATGGCTACACCTTC | CASSVMTGGYGYTF
. | TRBJ1-4 | . | TRBV5-6 | TGTGCCAGCAGCTTGACAGGGCGAGAAGAAAAACTGTTTTTT | CASSLTGREEKLFF
. | TRBJ2-1 | few | TRBV14 | TGTGCCAGCAGCCCTACGTACAATGAGCAGTTCTTC | CASSPTYNEQFF
. | TRBJ2-7 | few | TRBV2 | TGTGCCAGCAAACAGGCTTTTTTCTACGAGCAGTACTTC | CASKQAFFYEQYF
TRBD2 | TRBJ2-1 | . | TRBV3-1/TRBV3-2 | TGTGCCAGCAGCCCGTGGGGGGGTCAGGGAGATGCGTCCTACAATGAGCAGTTCTTC | CASSPWGGQGDASYNEQFF
TRBD1 | TRBJ1-5 | . | TRBV3-1/TRBV3-2 | TGTGCCAGCAGCAAACAGGGGGGGGGTAATCAGCCCCAGCATTTT | CASSKQGGGNQPQHF
. | TRBJ2-2 | few | TRBV5-4 | TGTGCCAGCAGCTTGGGACAGACAATTTACACCGGGGAGCTGTTTTTT | CASSLGQTIYTGELFF
TRBD1 | TRBJ2-6 | . | TRBV5-8 | TGTGCCAGCAGCTTAGGACAGGGGCGAATTAGCTCTGGGGCCAACGTCCTGACTTTC | CASSLGQGRISSGANVLTF
. | TRBJ1-3 | few | TRBV30 | TGTGCCTGGAGCAGGAGGGCAGGAAACACCATATATTTT | CAWSRRAGNTIYF
TRBD1 | TRBJ1-1 | . | TRBV28 | TGTGCCAGCAGTTTAAAGGGGACAGGGGGAGCTGAAGCTTTCTTT | CASSLKGTGGAEAFF
TRBD2 | TRBJ2-1 | . | TRBV5-4 | TGTGCCAGTCAGCTCGCGGGAGGGAATGAGCAGTTCTTC | CASQLAGGNEQFF
TRBD1 | TRBJ1-3 | . | TRBV2 | TGTGCCAGCAGTCCGGCAGGGGGATCGGGAAACACCATATATTTT | CASSPAGGSGNTIYF
. | TRBJ1-3 | few | TRBV25-1 | TGTGCCAGTGGGGCAGACTCTGGAAACACCATATATTTT | CASGADSGNTIYF
. | TRBJ1-3 | . | TRBV5-1 | TGCGCCAGCAGCTTATATGGAAACACCATATATTTT | CASSLYGNTIYF
TRBD1 | TRBJ1-6 | . | TRBV30 | TGTGCCTGGAGTGGAGCAGGGGGCTTAAATTCACCCCTCCACTTT | CAWSGAGGLNSPLHF
. | TRBJ2-7 | . | TRBV7-9 | TGTGCCAGCAGCTTGCAACAGGGCACTAACGAGCAGTACTTC | CASSLQQGTNEQYF
. | TRBJ2-2 | . | TRBV2 | TGTGCCAGCAGTGAACAGGGTAGTGCAGCCGGGGAGCTGTTTTTT | CASSEQGSAAGELFF
TRBD1 | TRBJ2-5 | once | TRBV5-1 | TGCGCCAGCAGCTTCCTACCGACAGGGTCCGGGGAGACCCAGTACTTC | CASSFLPTGSGETQYF
TRBD1 | TRBJ1-2 | . | TRBV27 | TGTGCCAGCAGTTTAAATCGCGGGACAGACTATGGCTACACCTTC | CASSLNRGTDYGYTF
TRBD1 | TRBJ1-1 | . | TRBV20-1 | TGCAGTGCTAGTATTATTAATGACAGGGGGCTGGGCACTGAAGCTTTCTTT | CSASIINDRGLGTEAFF
TRBD2 | TRBJ2-1 | . | TRBV5-6 | TGTGCCAGCAGTTGGTTGGCGACTAGCGGGAGCCATGAGCAGTTCTTC | CASSWLATSGSHEQFF
. | TRBJ2-2 | few | TRBV19 | TGTGCCAGTAGTACGACCGGGGAGCTGTTTTTT | CASSTTGELFF
TRBD2 | TRBJ2-1 | . | TRBV4-1 | TGCGCCAGCAGCCAAGACCGTAGCGGGATCAATGAGCAGTTCTTC | CASSQDRSGINEQFF
. | TRBJ2-3 | . | TRBV6-5 | TGTGCCAGCAGTTACTCTGCCGGTTTCACAGATACGCAGTATTTT | CASSYSAGFTDTQYF
. | TRBJ1-2 | . | TRBV3-1/TRBV3-2 | TGTGCCAGCAGCCAGAGGGAGAGCTATGGCTACACCTTC | CASSQRESYGYTF
. | TRBJ2-3 | . | TRBV27 | TGTGCCAGCGGGGAGGTTTTTGGAGATACGCAGTATTTT | CASGEVFGDTQYF
. | TRBJ1-5 | . | TRBV2 | TGTGCCAGCTGCGGGGAGGGGGGAGGACAGCCCCAGCATTTT | CASCGEGGGQPQHF
. | TRBJ1-5 | many | TRBV28 | TGTGCCAGCGGGAGCGATAGCAATCAGCCCCAGCATTTT | CASGSDSNQPQHF
TRBD1 | TRBJ2-1 | . | TRBV10-3 | TGTGCCAGCAAACCGGGACAGAGAGACAATGAGCAGTTCTTC | CASKPGQRDNEQFF